The 9 T cell receptor beta chains listed next were all sequenced from one sample in a study of technical replicates of blood from a handful of donors (dated by TCRdb to the late 2010s). Library method: the immunoSEQ multiplex PCR assay. This immuneACCESS table, as held by TCRdb, lists in-frame sequences with V and J called but not all clones. Of the missing ones, under half trace to an unresolved V gene in checked studies; the others have no known cause. The sample table records more than 95,000 clones; 95% of these occur just once. The ten largest account for over 0.2% of the sample. The sample was T cells isolated from PBMCs. The source of these receptors is a human donor in good health.

The V gene is TRBV19, the J gene TRBJ2-7; the match to TRBD1 covers 9 bases. The germline gives CDR1 LNHDA, CDR2 SQIVND (reference sequence). CDR3 length: 14 residues. V was pared by 6 bases and J by 3 bases, with 6 bases of the junction left unmatched. CDR3 DNA sequence: TGTGCCAGTAGCCACCGGGACAGGGACTACGAGCAGTACTTC. Amino acids: CASSHRDRDYEQYF.

The chain joins TRBV27 to TRBJ2-5; a possible D gene is TRBD1 (6 bases). The V and J ends lost 1 base and 3 bases respectively, with 12 bases between them. The CDR3 has 15 amino acids. The germline V gene has CDR1 MNHEY and CDR2 SMNVEV (reference sequence). The CDR3 nucleotides are TGTGCCAGCAGTTTATTCAGGGACATAAAAGAGACCCAGTACTTC. Its translation is CASSLFRDIKETQYF.

The genes are TRBV4-1 and TRBJ2-5; 9 nucleotides align to TRBD1. CDR1 MGHRA and CDR2 YSYEKL come from the germline V gene. This CDR3 has 16 amino acids. With 4 bases clipped from V and 5 bases from J, the junction kept 11 bases outside the gene matches. CDR3 residues: CASSLGTGQVAETQYF. CDR3 in DNA: TGCGCCAGCAGCCTCGGGACAGGGCAAGTTGCGGAGACCCAGTACTTC.

J is TRBJ2-2 and V is TRBV7-9, with D unresolved. This CDR3 contains 12 residues. Trimming removed 5 bases from V and 7 bases from J, with 8 bases in between. Germline CDR1 and CDR2: SEHNR and FQNEAQ (reference sequence). The CDR3 bases are TGTGCCAGCAGCCCAACAGTCGGGGAGCTGTTTTTT. It translates to CASSPTVGELFF.

V and J are TRBV5-1 and TRBJ2-2; D gene ambiguous. CDR3 size: 13 residues. Germline CDR1 reads SGHRS; CDR2 reads YFSETQ. The V and J ends lost 7 bases and 1 base respectively, with 8 bases between them. CDR3 in DNA: TGCGCCAGCGGTCTAAGGAACACCGGGGAGCTGTTTTTT. It specifies CASGLRNTGELFF.

V is TRBV2 and J is TRBJ2-2; 7 bases are shared with TRBD1. V lost 5 bases and J lost 5; bases outside the gene matches: 8. CDR1 and CDR2 (germline): SNHLY, FYNNEI. This CDR3 spans 15 amino acids. Here the CDR3 reads CASSNRGLRTGELFF. The CDR3 DNA follows: TGTGCCAGCAGTAACAGGGGCCTTAGAACCGGGGAGCTGTTTTTT.

This clone was counted once. The V call is TRBV11-3, the J call TRBJ2-1, with 7 positions matching TRBD1. The CDR3 extends over 13 amino acids. The V gene end was trimmed by 3 bases and the J gene end by 4 bases; junction bases not matched to a gene: 0. Per the germline V gene, CDR1 is SGHNT and CDR2 is YENEEA. CDR3 bases: TGTGCCAGCAGCTTGACAGGGTACAATGAGCAGTTCTTC. This encodes CASSLTGYNEQFF.

The rearrangement uses TRBV6-5 and TRBJ1-5; no reliable D call. V was cut by 0 bases and J by 6 bases, with 6 bases left in between. The CDR3 extends over 13 amino acids. CDR1 and CDR2 from the germline V gene are MNHEY and SVGAGI. CDR3 amino acids: CASSYSRGQPQHF. In DNA form, the CDR3 reads TGTGCCAGCAGTTACTCGCGGGGTCAGCCCCAGCATTTT.

V gene TRBV7-3 combines with J gene TRBJ2-1; maybe TRBD1 (5 bases). The ends were cut back, 1 base at V and 6 bases at J, with 7 bases in the middle. Germline CDR1 SGHTA, CDR2 FQGTGA. The CDR3 has 13 residues. CDR3 in amino acids: CASSLITGNEQFF. CDR3 sequence (DNA): TGTGCCAGCAGCTTAATAACAGGCAATGAGCAGTTCTTC.